One and the same sample provided the 30 T cell receptor beta chains below, sequenced in a study of pediatric ulcerative colitis. Clones were read by immunoSEQ multiplex PCR, and TCRdb kept only the in-frame ones, dropping some. The data contain about 15,000 clones, about 87% of them singletons. Sequenced: blood. Receptor source: a boy younger than 18 with moderate ulcerative colitis.

This clone turned up a few times. The chain has TRBV18 and TRBJ2-7; D is unresolved. V was cut by 8 bases and J by 2 bases, with 19 bases left in between. The length of the CDR3 is 15 residues. Germline-derived CDR1 and CDR2 are KGHSH and LQKENI. The DNA of the CDR3 is TGTGCCAGCGAACCACCCCGGACGGCGACCTACGAGCAGTACTTC. This encodes CASEPPRTATYEQYF.

The chain's CDR3 is CASSEGRGYGTQPQHF. In DNA form, the CDR3 reads TGCGCCAGCAGTGAAGGTAGGGGGTACGGGACTCAGCCCCAGCATTTT. The chain has TRBV10-2 and TRBJ1-5; D possibly corresponds to TRBD1 (6 bases). The germline V and J ends were trimmed by 3 bases and 6 bases, with 18 bases remaining between them. CDR1 is WSHSY and CDR2 is SAAADI in the germline V gene. The CDR3 extends over 16 amino acids.

The chain uses TRBV9 and TRBJ2-1; 14 bases map to TRBD2. V lost 3 bases and J lost 15; bases outside the gene matches: 11. CDR3 size: 15 residues. Per the germline V gene, CDR1 is SGDLS and CDR2 is YYNGEE. CDR3 sequence reads: CASSEGLAGATSRFF. For the CDR3, the DNA is TGTGCCAGCAGCGAGGGACTAGCGGGGGCAACCAGTAGGTTCTTC. Full variable domain (outside the CDR3, taken from reference TRBV9 and TRBJ2-1): DSGVTQTPKHLITATGQRVTLRCSPRSGDLSVYWYQQSLDQGLQFLIQYYNGEERAKGNILERFSAQQFPDLHSELNLSSLELGDSALYFCASSEGLAGATSRFFGPGTRLTVL.

The J gene is TRBJ2-6, the V gene TRBV11-3; no definite D call. CDR1 is SGHNT, CDR2 YENEEA, per germline. The CDR3 is 13 amino acids. V lost 5 bases and J 2 bases, leaving 4 bases between the germline ends. CDR3 loop: CASSRTGANVLTF. CDR3 coding DNA: TGTGCCAGCAGCCGCACTGGGGCCAACGTCCTGACTTTC.

The chain recombines TRBV7-9 with TRBJ2-7; the match to TRBD2 covers 8 bases. With 1 base clipped from V and 3 bases from J, the junction kept 8 bases outside the gene matches. Germline V CDR1 and CDR2: SEHNR, FQNEAQ (reference sequence). The CDR3 spans 16 residues. The CDR3 DNA reads TGTGCCAGCAGCTTAGGCAGCCCGGGACTAGACTACGAGCAGTACTTC. It codes for CASSLGSPGLDYEQYF.

This chain connects TRBV19 to TRBJ2-5; TRBD2 matches at 9 bases. The CDR3 spans 14 residues. Germline CDR1 is LNHDA and CDR2 is SQIVND (reference sequence). V lost 4 bases to trimming and J lost 7 bases; unmatched junction nucleotides: 7. The CDR3 DNA reads as TGTGCCAGTAGTACTTCTAGCGGGGCGGGGACCCAGTACTTC. Translation: CASSTSSGAGTQYF.

This clone was observed a single time. The rearrangement joins TRBV30 to TRBJ2-2, with a possible D match to TRBD2 (6 bases). CDR1 is GTSNPN and CDR2 is SVGIG in the germline V gene (reference sequence). V lost 7 bases to trimming and J lost 5 bases, with 20 bases between them. The CDR3 runs 15 residues. The CDR3 loop reads CASPPRSGSTGELFF. DNA of the CDR3: TGTGCCTCCCCCCCCAGAAGCGGGTCTACCGGGGAGCTGTTTTTT. Together with reference TRBV30 and TRBJ2-2, the CDR3 gives the full variable domain: SQTIHQWPATLVQPVGSPLSLECTVEGTSNPNLYWYRQAAGRGLQLLFYSVGIGQISSEVPQNLSASRPQDRQFILSSKKLLLSDSGFYLCASPPRSGSTGELFFGEGSRLTVL.

The genes are TRBV5-1 and TRBJ2-7; 9 bases are shared with TRBD2. Germline-derived CDR1 and CDR2 are SGHRS and YFSETQ. This CDR3 has 15 amino acids. Trimming removed 0 bases from V and 0 bases from J; junction bases left unmatched: 1. CDR3 bases: TGCGCCAGCAGCTTGGTTAGCGGGAGCTCCTACGAGCAGTACTTC. Residues: CASSLVSGSSYEQYF.

This clone was observed once. V gene TRBV9 combines with J gene TRBJ2-5; 10 nucleotides line up with TRBD2. Germline-derived CDR1 and CDR2 are SGDLS and YYNGEE. The CDR3 contains 14 residues. With V trimmed by 4 bases and J by 5 bases, 5 bases remained unmatched. CDR3 in DNA: TGTGCCAGCAGCCTAAGCGGGAGGGTGGAGACCCAGTACTTC. It encodes CASSLSGRVETQYF.

The rearrangement uses TRBV11-3 and TRBJ2-3; tentative D call: TRBD2 (6 bases). Germline lookup yields CDR1 SGHNT and CDR2 YENEEA. The V end was cut by 5 bases, the J end by 6 bases, with 21 bases between. CDR3 length: 16 amino acids. The CDR3 DNA follows: TGTGCCAGCAGCCCCCGGACGGGGTCGGGACTGGATACGCAGTATTTT. Amino acids: CASSPRTGSGLDTQYF.

The J gene is TRBJ2-1, the V gene TRBV7-8, with D possibly matching TRBD1 (5 bases). The CDR3 has 16 amino acids. CDR1 and CDR2 (germline): SGHVS, FQNEAQ. The V gene lost 5 bases and the J gene lost 6 bases, with 20 bases spanning the gap. CDR3 in amino acids: CASSLWGDSPLNEQFF. The CDR3 DNA is TGTGCCAGCAGCCTCTGGGGCGATTCCCCCCTCAATGAGCAGTTCTTC.

The genes are TRBV14 and TRBJ1-2, with 7 bases lining up with TRBD1. V lost 6 bases to trimming and J lost 5 bases; unmatched junction nucleotides: 3. The germline V gene has CDR1 SGHDN and CDR2 FVKESK. The CDR3 runs 12 residues. The CDR3 loop reads CASSGTAYGYTF. CDR3 nucleotide sequence: TGTGCCAGCAGTGGGACAGCATATGGCTACACCTTC.

J is TRBJ2-7 and V is TRBV7-9; D is possibly TRBD2 (6 bases). The V end lost 4 bases, the J end lost 12 bases, and 16 bases lay between the germline ends. CDR1 is SEHNR, CDR2 FQNEAQ, per germline (reference sequence). This CDR3 has 12 amino acids. The CDR3 is CASSSTRLPPYF. The CDR3, as DNA: TGTGCCAGCAGCTCGACTAGACTCCCTCCGTACTTC.

This clone has just one count. V is TRBV7-2 and J is TRBJ2-7, with D uncertain. Trimming stripped 1 base from V and 0 bases from J, with 10 bases between. The CDR3 extends over 15 amino acids. The germline CDR1 and CDR2 sequences are SGHTA and FQGNSA. The CDR3 DNA reads as TGTGCCAGCAGCTTAGAACAGAGGAGCTCCTACGAGCAGTACTTC. Translating it yields CASSLEQRSSYEQYF.

The chain couples TRBV4-3 to TRBJ1-2; no reliable D call. V was shortened by 1 base and J by 5 bases, with 14 bases between the two germline ends. CDR1 is LGHNA, CDR2 YSLEER, per germline. The length of the CDR3 is 15 residues. CDR3 nucleotides: TGCGCCAGCAGCCAAGGAAGGGTCTGGGGTTATGGCTACACCTTC. This encodes CASSQGRVWGYGYTF.

The rearrangement joins TRBV6-5 to TRBJ1-2; D unresolved. Germline V gene sequence: CDR1 MNHEY, CDR2 SVGAGI. The CDR3 is made up of 13 amino acids. The ends were cut back, 2 bases at V and 2 bases at J, with 6 bases in the middle. CDR3 region: CASSYQGNYGYTF. CDR3 sequence (DNA): TGTGCCAGCAGTTACCAAGGGAACTATGGCTACACCTTC.

The chain is built from TRBV7-2 and TRBJ1-4; 7 bases align to TRBD1. Germline V gene sequence: CDR1 SGHTA, CDR2 FQGNSA. V lost 1 base and J lost 0; bases outside the gene matches: 8. The CDR3 is 18 residues long. The CDR3 spells CASSLVSPTGATNEKLFF. CDR3 DNA: TGTGCCAGCAGCTTAGTTTCTCCTACAGGGGCAACTAATGAAAAACTGTTTTTT.

This clone was seen just once. J is TRBJ2-5 and V is TRBV14; a weak D match, TRBD1 (6 bases). CDR1 is SGHDN, CDR2 FVKESK, per germline. CDR3 length: 11 residues. Between the trimmed V and J ends, which lost 4 bases and 7 bases, there was a span of 7 bases. The CDR3 nucleotides read TGTGCCAGCAGCCGAGGGGGGACCCAGTACTTC. Translating gives CASSRGGTQYF.

J is TRBJ2-2 and V is TRBV5-4; D not resolved. Trimming removed 0 bases from V and 5 bases from J, with 5 bases in between. This CDR3 contains 13 residues. Germline lookup yields CDR1 SGHNT and CDR2 YYREEE (reference sequence). In DNA, the CDR3 is TGTGCCAGCAGCTTGGGCCAAACCGGGGAGCTGTTTTTT. Its translation: CASSLGQTGELFF. The full variable domain, in which reference TRBV5-4 and TRBJ2-2 provide the parts outside the CDR3, is ETGVTQSPTHLIKTRGQQVTLRCSSQSGHNTVSWYQQALGQGPQFIFQYYREEENGRGNFPPRFSGLQFPNYSSELNVNALELDDSALYLCASSLGQTGELFFGEGSRLTVL.

The chain has TRBV7-9 and TRBJ2-7; the D gene is possibly TRBD1 (6 bases). The CDR3 runs 12 residues. The V end was cut by 4 bases, the J end by 7 bases, with 11 bases between. Germline loops: CDR1 SEHNR, CDR2 FQNEAQ (reference sequence). In DNA form, the CDR3 reads TGTGCCAGCAGCTCAACAGGGTATGAGCAGTACTTC. Translation gives CASSSTGYEQYF. Based on the CDR3 plus reference TRBV7-9 and TRBJ2-7, the full variable domain is DTGVSQNPRHKITKRGQNVTFRCDPISEHNRLYWYRQTLGQGPEFLTYFQNEAQLEKSRLLSDRFSAERPKGSFSTLEIQRTEQGDSAMYLCASSSTGYEQYFGPGTRLTVT.

The chain carries TRBV28 and TRBJ1-1, with 8 bases fitting TRBD1. Germline CDR1 is MDHEN and CDR2 is SYDVKM. V dropped 6 bases and J dropped 3; count of bases not matched to a gene: 6. CDR3 size: 14 residues. The CDR3 DNA follows: TGTGCCAGCAGGGGCGGACAGGGCGACACTGAAGCTTTCTTT. It codes for CASRGGQGDTEAFF.

The CDR3 protein is CASSLPTGEEQYF. The DNA of the CDR3 is TGTGCCAGCAGTTTACCGACAGGAGAGGAGCAGTACTTC. The chain uses TRBV27 and TRBJ2-7; weak D call: TRBD1 (6 bases). Trimming left V 2 bases short and J 7 bases short, with 12 bases between. The CDR3 extends over 13 amino acids. CDR1 MNHEY and CDR2 SMNVEV come from the germline V gene (reference sequence).

V is TRBV10-2 and J is TRBJ2-3; 7 bases fit TRBD1. Germline CDR1 reads WSHSY; CDR2 reads SAAADI. With V trimmed by 2 bases and J by 1 base, 3 bases remained unmatched. The CDR3 is 15 residues long. CDR3 DNA sequence: TGCGCCAGCAGTGAGGACAGGGTGGGCACAGATACGCAGTATTTT. Residues: CASSEDRVGTDTQYF.

The chain links TRBV5-1 to TRBJ1-6, with a possible D match to TRBD1 (6 bases). This CDR3 contains 15 residues. The germline V gene encodes CDR1 SGHRS and CDR2 YFSETQ. V was trimmed by 0 bases and J by 5 bases, leaving 9 bases between them. The CDR3 DNA reads as TGCGCCAGCAGCTTGGTGGCAGGGGATAATTCACCCCTCCACTTT. Residues: CASSLVAGDNSPLHF.

V is TRBV6-1 and J is TRBJ1-5; weak D call: TRBD1 (6 bases). This CDR3 is built from 18 residues. Trimming cost V 6 bases and J 0 bases, with 21 bases left between them. CDR1 is MNHNS and CDR2 is SASEGT in the germline V gene. The CDR3 DNA reads TGTGCCAGCAGCGAATTTACAGGGACCCTGTATAGCAATCAGCCCCAGCATTTT. Its protein is CASSEFTGTLYSNQPQHF.

This sequence joins TRBV28 and TRBJ2-1; a possible D gene is TRBD1 (6 bases). From germline, CDR1 is MDHEN and CDR2 SYDVKM. V lost 4 bases and J lost 1, with 17 bases in between. The CDR3 is 17 amino acids. This CDR3 reads CASSSPSTGISYNEQFF. Written as DNA, the CDR3 is TGTGCCAGCAGTTCCCCAAGTACAGGGATATCCTACAATGAGCAGTTCTTC.

The chain employs TRBV11-1 and TRBJ2-2, with 8 positions matching TRBD2. The germline CDR1 and CDR2 sequences are SGHAT and FQDESV (reference sequence). The CDR3 length is 15 residues. V shed 5 bases, J shed 2 bases, and the junction held 4 bases outside the gene matches. CDR3 coding DNA: TGTGCCAGCAGCGCCCGGGGGGGCAACACCGGGGAGCTGTTTTTT. It codes for CASSARGGNTGELFF. The entire variable domain, with the rest obtained from reference TRBV11-1 and TRBJ2-2, is as follows: EAEVAQSPRYKITEKSQAVAFWCDPISGHATLYWYRQILGQGPELLVQFQDESVVDDSQLPKDRFSAERLKGVDSTLKIQPAELGDSAMYLCASSARGGNTGELFFGEGSRLTVL.

The J gene is TRBJ2-7, the V gene TRBV28, with D possibly being TRBD2 (6 bases). The CDR3 runs to 12 residues. Germline CDR1 reads MDHEN; CDR2 reads SYDVKM. CDR3 DNA sequence: TGTGTCTCGGGCGGGGTCCCCTACGAGCAGTACTTC. Residues: CVSGGVPYEQYF.

The chain is built from TRBV19 and TRBJ1-4; 7 bases are shared with TRBD1. Germline V gene sequence: CDR1 LNHDA, CDR2 SQIVND (reference sequence). The length of the CDR3 is 15 residues. After removal of 1 base from V and 6 bases from J, the junction contained 5 bases not matched to a gene. Here the CDR3 reads CASSIGGTADEKLFF. The CDR3 coding sequence is TGTGCCAGTAGTATAGGAGGGACAGCGGATGAAAAACTGTTTTTT.

The genes are TRBV5-5 and TRBJ2-7, with 8 bases fitting TRBD1. CDR3 size: 15 residues. V was pared by 4 bases and J by 5 bases, with 11 bases of the junction left unmatched. The germline V gene encodes CDR1 SGHKS and CDR2 YYEKEE (reference sequence). This CDR3 is CASSQLQGALDEQYF. In nucleotides, the CDR3 is TGTGCCAGCAGCCAACTCCAGGGGGCTTTGGACGAGCAGTACTTC.